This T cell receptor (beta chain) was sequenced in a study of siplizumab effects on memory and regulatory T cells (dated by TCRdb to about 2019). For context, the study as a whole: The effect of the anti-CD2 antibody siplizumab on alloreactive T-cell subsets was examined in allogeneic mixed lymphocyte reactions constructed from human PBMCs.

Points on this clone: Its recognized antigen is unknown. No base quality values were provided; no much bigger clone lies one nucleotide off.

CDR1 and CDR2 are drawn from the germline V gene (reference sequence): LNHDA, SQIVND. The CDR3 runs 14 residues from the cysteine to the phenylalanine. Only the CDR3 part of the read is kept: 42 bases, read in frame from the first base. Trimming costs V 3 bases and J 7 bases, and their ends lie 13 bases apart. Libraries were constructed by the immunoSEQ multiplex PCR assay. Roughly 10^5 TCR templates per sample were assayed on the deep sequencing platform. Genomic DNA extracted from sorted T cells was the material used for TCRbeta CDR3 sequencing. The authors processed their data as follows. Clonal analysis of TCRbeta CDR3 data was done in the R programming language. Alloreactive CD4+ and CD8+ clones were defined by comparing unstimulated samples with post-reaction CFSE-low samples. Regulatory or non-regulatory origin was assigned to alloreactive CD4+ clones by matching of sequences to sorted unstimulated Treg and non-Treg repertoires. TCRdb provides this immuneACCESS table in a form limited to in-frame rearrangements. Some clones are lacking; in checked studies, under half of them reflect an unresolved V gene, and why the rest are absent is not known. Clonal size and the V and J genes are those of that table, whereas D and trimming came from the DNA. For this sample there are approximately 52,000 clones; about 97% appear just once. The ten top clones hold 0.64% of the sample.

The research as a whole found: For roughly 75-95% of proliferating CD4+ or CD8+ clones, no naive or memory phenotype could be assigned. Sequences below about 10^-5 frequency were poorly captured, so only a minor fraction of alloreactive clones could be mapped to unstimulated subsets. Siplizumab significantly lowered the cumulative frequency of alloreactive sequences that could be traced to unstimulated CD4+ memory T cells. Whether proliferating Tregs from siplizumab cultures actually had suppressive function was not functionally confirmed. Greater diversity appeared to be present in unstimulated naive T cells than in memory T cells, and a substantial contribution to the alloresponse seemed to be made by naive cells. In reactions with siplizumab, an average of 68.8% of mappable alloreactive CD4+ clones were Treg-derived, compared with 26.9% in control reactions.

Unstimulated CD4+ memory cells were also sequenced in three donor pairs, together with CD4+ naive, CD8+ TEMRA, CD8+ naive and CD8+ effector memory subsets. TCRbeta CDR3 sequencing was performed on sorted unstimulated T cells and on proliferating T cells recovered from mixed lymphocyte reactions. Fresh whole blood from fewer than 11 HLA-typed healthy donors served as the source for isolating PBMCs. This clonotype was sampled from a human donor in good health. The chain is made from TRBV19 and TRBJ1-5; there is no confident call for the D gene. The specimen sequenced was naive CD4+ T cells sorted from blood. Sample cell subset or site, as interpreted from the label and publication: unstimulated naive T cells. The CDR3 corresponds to CASSIAGIEQPQHF. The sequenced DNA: TGTGCCAGTAGTATTGCGGGGATCGAACAGCCCCAGCATTTT. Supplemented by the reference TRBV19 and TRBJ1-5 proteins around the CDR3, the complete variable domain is DGGITQSPKYLFRKEGQNVTLSCEQNLNHDAMYWYRQDPGQGLRLIYYSQIVNDFQKGDIAEGYSVSREKKESFPLTVTSAQKNPTAFYLCASSIAGIEQPQHFGDGTRLSIL.